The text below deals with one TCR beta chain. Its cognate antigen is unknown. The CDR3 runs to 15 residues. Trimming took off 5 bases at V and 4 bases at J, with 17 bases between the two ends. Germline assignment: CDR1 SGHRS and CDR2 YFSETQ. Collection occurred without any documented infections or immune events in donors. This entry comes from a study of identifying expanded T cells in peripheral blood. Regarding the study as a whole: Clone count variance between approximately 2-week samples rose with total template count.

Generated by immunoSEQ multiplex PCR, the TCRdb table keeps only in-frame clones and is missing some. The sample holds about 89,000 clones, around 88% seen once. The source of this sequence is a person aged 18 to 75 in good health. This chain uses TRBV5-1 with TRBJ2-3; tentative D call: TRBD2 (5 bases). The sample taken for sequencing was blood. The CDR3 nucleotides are TGCGCCAGCAGGGACTCAGAAAATCTTGCAGATACGCAGTATTTT. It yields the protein CASRDSENLADTQYF.